Below, 28 T cell receptor beta chains from the same sample are listed, as sequenced in a study of T cells in Graves' hyperthyroidism and ophthalmopathy. Authors of the study amplified TCR beta CDR3 regions from RNA transcripts. The TCR CDR3 was amplified in a first-round RT-PCR using the HTBI primer set. TCRdb re-derived calls from the multiplex PCR reads in MiXCR, one entry per CDR3 protein. The data show approximately 600,000 distinct CDR3 sequences, around 15% seen once. Source material: blood. The receptors shown here come from a woman aged 25 to 39 with Graves' hyperthyroidism.

This clonotype was seen only a few times. The rearrangement joins TRBV4-1 to TRBJ2-5; 9 bases match TRBD1. Germline CDR1 and CDR2: MGHRA and YSYEKL. The CDR3 totals 15 residues. The trim removed 5 bases at V and 5 bases at J, leaving 9 bases unmatched. DNA for the CDR3: TGCGCCAGCAGCAGGGGACAGGGTCAGGTGGAGACCCAGTACTTC. Translation: CASSRGQGQVETQYF.

This clonotype has only a few counts. The chain employs TRBV11-2 and TRBJ1-3; maybe TRBD1 (5 bases). The germline V and J ends were trimmed by 8 bases and 0 bases, with 5 bases remaining between them. This CDR3 contains 12 residues. Germline lookup yields CDR1 SGHAT and CDR2 FQNNGV. The CDR3, as DNA: TGTGCCAGCGGGGGCTCTGGAAACACCATATATTTT. Its protein product is CASGGSGNTIYF.

About this clonotype: This sequence may be a read error, since a much larger clone differs from it by one base. The chain carries TRBV7-2 and TRBJ1-1; 10 bases fit TRBD1. The CDR3 consists of 15 residues. With V trimmed by 5 bases and J by 2 bases, 5 bases remained unmatched. Germline lookup yields CDR1 SGHTA and CDR2 FQGNSA. CDR3 sequence reads: CASSRRTGGNTEAFF. CDR3 nucleotides: TGTGCCAGCAGCCGGAGGACAGGGGGAAACACTGAAGCTTTCTTT.

There are a few counts of this clonotype. This chain links TRBV6-1 with TRBJ2-5, with D uncertain. The V gene's germline CDR1 is MNHNS and CDR2 SASEGT. V gave up 8 bases and J gave up 1 base, with 11 bases separating them. The CDR3 spans 13 residues. The CDR3 DNA is TGTGCCAGCTCAAATCAATTCCAAGAGACCCAGTACTTC. Translation gives CASSNQFQETQYF.

This clonotype was found many times. The rearrangement joins TRBV2 to TRBJ2-3, with D unclear. CDR1 is SNHLY and CDR2 is FYNNEI in the germline V gene. V was trimmed by 4 bases and J by 2 bases, leaving 13 bases between them. CDR3 length: 15 residues. CDR3 sequence: CASSGGVENTDTQYF. The CDR3 DNA follows: TGTGCCAGCAGTGGAGGTGTTGAAAACACAGATACGCAGTATTTT.

The J gene is TRBJ2-1, the V gene TRBV20-1; D possibly uses TRBD1 or TRBD2 (5 bases each). Between the trimmed V and J ends, which lost 3 bases and 5 bases, there was a span of 17 bases. Per germline, CDR1 DFQATT and CDR2 SNEGSKA (reference sequence). The CDR3 runs 15 residues. The CDR3 here is CSARVGESYNNEQFF. Written as DNA, the CDR3 is TGCAGTGCTAGGGTAGGGGAGTCCTATAACAATGAGCAGTTCTTC.

This chain links TRBV3-1 with TRBJ2-3, with 10 nucleotides matching TRBD2. The CDR3 runs to 20 residues. Looked up from germline, CDR1 is LGHDT and CDR2 is YNNKEL (reference sequence). With V trimmed by 1 base and J by 5 bases, 18 bases remained unmatched. CDR3 loop: CASSQVPPLILAGVEDTQYF. CDR3 DNA sequence: TGTGCCAGCAGCCAAGTTCCCCCCCTGATCCTAGCGGGAGTGGAAGATACGCAGTATTTT.

V gene TRBV7-6 combines with J gene TRBJ2-5, with D tentatively TRBD2 (7 bases). The germline gives CDR1 SGHVS, CDR2 FNYEAQ. Trimming removed 1 base from V and 5 bases from J, with 17 bases in between. This CDR3 is built from 16 residues. CDR3 region: CASSLGRGPGWETQYF. CDR3 nucleotide sequence: TGTGCCAGCAGCTTAGGGCGGGGGCCGGGTTGGGAGACCCAGTACTTC. The whole variable domain, remainder taken from reference TRBV7-6 and TRBJ2-5, is GAGVSQSPRYKVTKRGQDVALRCDPISGHVSLYWYRQALGQGPEFLTYFNYEAQQDKSGLPNDRFSAERPEGSISTLTIQRTEQRDSAMYRCASSLGRGPGWETQYFGPGTRLLVL.

In its sample, this clonotype was seen many times. The chain is built from TRBV29-1 and TRBJ1-1, with no clear D. CDR1 is SQVTM, CDR2 ANQGSEA, per germline. V lost 4 bases, J lost 1 base, and 7 bases lay in between. This CDR3 spans 12 amino acids. CDR3 loop: CSVAGGNTEAFF. Written as DNA, the CDR3 is TGCAGCGTTGCGGGAGGGAACACTGAAGCTTTCTTT.

This clonotype has just a few counts. The chain uses TRBV7-9 and TRBJ1-1; a possible D gene is TRBD1 (5 bases). V lost 5 bases and J 0 bases, leaving 13 bases between the germline ends. The germline CDR1 and CDR2 sequences are SEHNR and FQNEAQ (reference sequence). The CDR3 is 15 residues long. The CDR3 loop reads CASSLPWDLNTEAFF. The DNA for the CDR3 is TGTGCCAGCAGCCTCCCTTGGGACTTGAACACTGAAGCTTTCTTT.

The rearrangement links TRBV4-3 to TRBJ2-7, with 12 bases fitting TRBD1. The V gene end was trimmed by 0 bases and the J gene end by 6 bases; junction bases not matched to a gene: 3. Per germline, CDR1 LGHNA and CDR2 YSLEER. The CDR3 has 15 amino acids. The CDR3 nucleotides are TGCGCCAGCAGCCAAGATGGGACAGGGGGCCCCGAGCAGTACTTC. As protein: CASSQDGTGGPEQYF.

The CDR3 sequence is CASSPPPYYSNQPQHF. CDR3 DNA: TGTGCCAGCTCACCACCCCCGTATTATAGCAATCAGCCCCAGCATTTT. This rearrangement joins TRBV18 to TRBJ1-5, with D unresolved. The CDR3 covers 16 residues. The ends were cut back, 0 bases at V and 0 bases at J, with 9 bases in the middle. Looked up from germline, CDR1 is KGHSH and CDR2 is LQKENI.

This clonotype was found many times. The gene calls are TRBV20-1 and TRBJ2-5, with TRBD2 matching 7 bases. CDR1 is DFQATT, CDR2 SNEGSKA, per germline (reference sequence). The CDR3 is 13 residues long. V shed 4 bases, J shed 1 base, and the junction held 3 bases outside the gene matches. DNA for the CDR3: TGCAGTGCTAAGCGGGGCCCCCAAGAGACCCAGTACTTC. Amino acid sequence: CSAKRGPQETQYF.

The chain joins TRBV7-8 to TRBJ2-3; TRBD1 is a possible D gene (5 bases). The CDR3 spans 14 residues. Per the germline V gene, CDR1 is SGHVS and CDR2 is FQNEAQ. Trimming took off 7 bases at V and 4 bases at J, with 15 bases between the two ends. The CDR3 loop reads CASIPTRGSDTQYF. The DNA for the CDR3 is TGTGCCAGCATTCCAACAAGGGGTTCAGATACGCAGTATTTT.

This clonotype was counted between two and nine times. The rearrangement uses TRBV12-3 or TRBV12-4 and TRBJ1-5; no clear D gene. This CDR3 is 16 amino acids long. The V gene lost 3 bases and the J gene lost 2 bases, with 14 bases spanning the gap. CDR3 sequence reads: CASSFSRAYGNQPQHF. In DNA, the CDR3 is TGTGCCAGCAGTTTCTCGAGGGCATATGGCAATCAGCCCCAGCATTTT.

This chain connects TRBV25-1 to TRBJ2-5; D remains ambiguous. The V gene lost 7 bases and the J gene lost 5 bases, with 20 bases spanning the gap. The CDR3 spans 15 residues. Germline V CDR1 and CDR2: MGHDK, SYGVNS. The DNA for the CDR3 is TGTGCCAGCAACCTCGGCGGTGTATCCGGGGAGACCCAGTACTTC. This sequence encodes CASNLGGVSGETQYF.

Many counts were recorded for this clonotype. The gene calls are TRBV12-3 or TRBV12-4 and TRBJ2-7, with D possibly being TRBD2 (6 bases). The CDR3 has 15 amino acids. V lost 4 bases and J 6 bases, leaving 19 bases between the germline ends. CDR3 bases: TGTGCCAGCAGTTCCCCGGGACGGGGGAAGGGCGAGCAGTACTTC. Protein sequence: CASSSPGRGKGEQYF.

The rearrangement links TRBV7-2 to TRBJ2-2; tentatively, D is TRBD2 (6 bases). The CDR3 runs 16 residues. Per the germline V gene, CDR1 is SGHTA and CDR2 is FQGNSA. Trimming took off 1 base at V and 1 base at J, with 10 bases between the two ends. CDR3 region: CASSLGGRLNTGELFF. The CDR3 bases are TGTGCCAGCAGCTTAGGTGGGAGGTTGAACACCGGGGAGCTGTTTTTT.

This clonotype was found a few times. The chain carries TRBV5-5 and TRBJ2-7, with D perhaps matching TRBD1 (6 bases). CDR1 and CDR2 (germline): SGHKS, YYEKEE (reference sequence). This CDR3 has 16 residues. Trimming took 6 bases from V and 0 from J, leaving 19 bases between them. The CDR3 coding sequence is TGTGCCAGCAAATGGGGGCTAGCAGCTTACTCCTACGAGCAGTACTTC. Translated, it gives CASKWGLAAYSYEQYF. The variable domain in full, with the rest retrieved from reference TRBV5-5 and TRBJ2-7, is DAGVTQSPTHLIKTRGQQVTLRCSPISGHKSVSWYQQVLGQGPQFIFQYYEKEERGRGNFPDRFSARQFPNYSSELNVNALLLGDSALYLCASKWGLAAYSYEQYFGPGTRLTVT.

This clonotype was observed a handful of times. The chain joins TRBV19 to TRBJ1-5, with 10 bases aligning to TRBD1. Trimming removed 4 bases from V and 9 bases from J; junction bases left unmatched: 9. CDR1 is LNHDA and CDR2 is SQIVND in the germline V gene (reference sequence). This CDR3 contains 15 residues. The CDR3 nucleotides read TGTGCCAGTAGTACGACCGGGACAGGGGCGAGGCCCCAGCATTTT. Translation gives CASSTTGTGARPQHF.

This clonotype has a count of ten or more. V usage is TRBV5-6 and J usage is TRBJ1-1; a possible D gene is TRBD1 (5 bases). V shed 4 bases and J shed 0 bases, with 16 bases lying between them. Germline-derived CDR1 and CDR2 are SGHDT and YYEEEE. This CDR3 is 16 amino acids long. CDR3 loop: CASSPDPQDLNTEAFF. The CDR3 DNA follows: TGTGCCAGCAGCCCCGACCCACAGGATTTGAACACTGAAGCTTTCTTT.

This clonotype was picked up many times. V is TRBV29-1 and J is TRBJ2-7; D gene uncertain. Germline values: CDR1 SQVTM, CDR2 ANQGSEA. V lost 6 bases and J 3 bases, leaving 15 bases between the germline ends. The CDR3 is 13 residues long. In DNA, the CDR3 is TGCAGCGTCCGAACCGGGTCCGGCTACGAGCAGTACTTC. This sequence encodes CSVRTGSGYEQYF.

In this sample, this clonotype turned up many times. The gene calls are TRBV3-1 and TRBJ2-3, with 8 bases aligning to TRBD1. Trimming took 1 base from V and 1 from J; bases not matched to a gene: 1. CDR1 is LGHDT, CDR2 YNNKEL, per germline (reference sequence). The CDR3 consists of 15 residues. CDR3: CASSQGTGRTDTQYF. The CDR3 bases are TGTGCCAGCAGCCAAGGGACAGGGCGCACAGATACGCAGTATTTT.

The chain is built from TRBV19 and TRBJ1-2; 7 bases match TRBD1. V lost 9 bases to trimming and J lost 6 bases; unmatched junction nucleotides: 7. The CDR3 contains 12 residues. CDR1 is LNHDA, CDR2 SQIVND, per germline (reference sequence). Written as DNA, the CDR3 is TGTGCCAGCAACAGGGGTCAGGATGGCTACACCTTC. Amino acids: CASNRGQDGYTF.

The sample holds a few counts of this clonotype. This sequence joins TRBV4-2 and TRBJ2-1; 7 nucleotides line up with TRBD2. The J segment lost 8 bases and the V segment lost 0 bases, leaving 19 bases of the junction unmatched. CDR3 length: 19 residues. Germline values: CDR1 LGHNA, CDR2 YNFKEQ. The CDR3 nucleotides are TGTGCCAGCAGCCAAGATATCAAAGGCCCTAGCGGAAAAGGGTATGAGCAGTTCTTC. Residues: CASSQDIKGPSGKGYEQFF.

As concerns this clonotype: A single base separates this from a much larger clone, so it may be a read error. The chain links TRBV2 to TRBJ2-7; 8 bases match TRBD2. Trimming cost V 7 bases and J 2 bases; bases outside gene matches: 7. CDR3 length equals 14 residues. Germline V CDR1 and CDR2: SNHLY, FYNNEI. The CDR3 spells CASKLGLGTYEQYF. CDR3 coding DNA: TGTGCCAGCAAACTGGGACTAGGAACCTACGAGCAGTACTTC.

Concerning this clonotype: This may arise from a read error, as a much more abundant clone is one base away. The chain has TRBV18 and TRBJ1-1; D uncertain. Germline V gene lookup returns CDR1 KGHSH and CDR2 LQKENI. This CDR3 is built from 16 residues. The CDR3 sequence is CAGSPPNRGSNTEAFF. The CDR3 DNA reads TGTGCCGGCTCACCACCGAACCGGGGTTCGAACACTGAAGCTTTCTTT.

This clonotype was seen many times. The chain is built from TRBV20-1 and TRBJ2-7; the match to TRBD2 covers 10 bases. Unmatched junction bases numbered 6, after V lost 1 base and J lost 3 bases. The germline V gene encodes CDR1 DFQATT and CDR2 SNEGSKA (reference sequence). CDR3 length: 15 amino acids. Written as DNA, the CDR3 is TGCAGTGCTAGAGCACAAGCGGGAGGGGACTACGAGCAGTACTTC. This sequence encodes CSARAQAGGDYEQYF.